A single T cell receptor (beta chain) is shown here with its context. As yet, its antigen is unknown. This entry is derived from a study of T cells expressing NK-cell markers. Study as a whole: Each TCR beta repertoire originated in sorted T cells that were CD3+CD56+NKG2C+, CD3+CD56+NKG2C- or CD3+CD56-NKG2C+. There were seven HCMV-seropositive donors and one seronegative donor among the eight sequenced. General study findings and limits: CD8+ T cells in over 5 donors included dominant NKG2C+ clonotypes at about 1.0-7.5%.

The CDR3 extends over 15 amino acids. Per the germline V gene, CDR1 is SGHTA and CDR2 is FQGTGA. The authors made TCR beta cDNA libraries by 5'RACE template switching. This switching added a universal primer site and UMIs. Each CDR3 protein gets one entry in TCRdb, which reprocessed the 5' RACE reads and gives no DNA. The sample has 450,000 to 600,000 distinct CDR3 sequences; the top ten hold around 4%. The source material was blood T cells: a sorted CD56 or NKG2C T cell subset, CD4+ or CD8+ T cells, or bulk PBMC T cells (not recorded which). This clonotype originated in a young man in good health. The chain recombines TRBV7-3 with TRBJ1-1; the TRBD1 assignment by TCRdb is unverifiable without DNA. This chain's CDR3 is CASSSDPAASTEAFF. The full variable domain, with the rest looked up from reference TRBV7-3 and TRBJ1-1, is GAGVSQTPSNKVTEKGKYVELRCDPISGHTALYWYRQSLGQGPEFLIYFQGTGAADDSGLPNDRFFAVRPEGSVSTLKIQRTERGDSAVYLCASSSDPAASTEAFFGQGTRLTVV.